The TCR beta chain under discussion was sequenced for a study of blood T cells in healthy people across ages. General study results and limits: With donor CMV status unknown, expanded clonotype changes were possibly confounded. Conclusively comparing naive with antigen-experienced cells was impossible with unsorted PBMCs.

In the case of this clonotype: Its antigen is currently unknown.

The J segment lost 2 bases and the V segment lost 8 bases, leaving 10 bases of the junction unmatched. CDR3 length equals 15 residues. Germline lookup yields CDR1 MNHEY and CDR2 SVGAGI. Primed by a sample-barcoded 5' primer and a J-beta primer mix, a second PCR proceeded for 7 to 11 cycles. MiXCR was run by TCRdb on the 5' RACE reads, yielding one entry per CDR3 protein. The repertoire holds around 1.5 million distinct CDR3 sequences, with around 55% as singletons. Every sample gave at least 5.5 micrograms of total RNA when it was extracted. Sequencing used blood. The origin of this receptor is a man aged 18 to 35 in good health. The chain employs TRBV6-5 and TRBJ2-7; 9 nucleotides line up with TRBD1. CDR3 DNA: TGTGCCAGCGCCCCAGGGACAGGGAACGCCTACGAGCAGTACTTC. As protein: CASAPGTGNAYEQYF.